These T cell receptor beta chains were read from a single sample in a study of blood T cell repertoires in COVID-19. Clones were read by immunoSEQ multiplex PCR, and TCRdb kept only the in-frame ones, dropping some. The data contain 200,000 to 300,000 clones, around 90% of them seen just once; the ten biggest clones take up just over 7%. The sequenced sample was peripheral blood. The source is a man between 60 and 75 years old who had recovered from COVID-19. The CDR3 runs from the conserved cysteine through the conserved F or W. D genes are given only for firm matches. Part of the rows lack a size; the others show once, few, many or a class for expanded clones.

abundance: -; d_gene: -; v_gene: TRBV9; j_gene: TRBJ2-1; CDR3aa: CASSVEGADPRTEQFF; CDR3nt: TGTGCCAGCAGCGTAGAAGGAGCGGACCCCCGGACTGAGCAGTTCTTC
abundance: -; d_gene: TRBD1; v_gene: TRBV27; j_gene: TRBJ1-4; CDR3aa: CASKGAQEKLFF; CDR3nt: TGTGCCAGCAAGGGGGCGCAGGAAAAACTGTTTTTT
abundance: -; d_gene: -; v_gene: TRBV14; j_gene: TRBJ1-4; CDR3aa: CASSQYSRDNEKLFF; CDR3nt: TGTGCCAGCAGCCAGTATTCCAGGGATAATGAAAAACTGTTTTTT
abundance: once; d_gene: -; v_gene: TRBV3-1/TRBV3-2; j_gene: TRBJ2-2; CDR3aa: CASSQDKVFGETGELFF; CDR3nt: TGTGCCAGCAGCCAAGATAAGGTCTTCGGGGAGACCGGGGAGCTGTTTTTT
abundance: -; d_gene: TRBD1; v_gene: TRBV12-3/TRBV12-4; j_gene: TRBJ1-1; CDR3aa: CATVDRLNTEAFF; CDR3nt: TGTGCCACTGTGGACAGGTTGAACACTGAAGCTTTCTTT
abundance: -; d_gene: -; v_gene: TRBV5-8; j_gene: TRBJ2-7; CDR3aa: CASSPRPGAKLYEQYF; CDR3nt: TGTGCCAGCAGCCCCCGACCTGGGGCGAAACTCTACGAGCAGTACTTC
abundance: -; d_gene: TRBD1; v_gene: TRBV2; j_gene: TRBJ1-5; CDR3aa: CASRPGGGQPQHF; CDR3nt: TGTGCCAGCAGACCAGGGGGCGGTCAGCCCCAGCATTTT
abundance: -; d_gene: -; v_gene: TRBV6-4; j_gene: TRBJ2-2; CDR3aa: CASSPNPTGELFF; CDR3nt: TGTGCCAGCAGTCCTAATCCCACCGGGGAGCTGTTTTTT
abundance: -; d_gene: -; v_gene: TRBV21-1; j_gene: TRBJ2-2; CDR3aa: CASSKALRGPNTGELFF; CDR3nt: TGTGCCAGCAGCAAAGCCCTCAGGGGGCCGAACACCGGGGAGCTGTTTTTT
abundance: -; d_gene: -; v_gene: TRBV12-5; j_gene: TRBJ1-3; CDR3aa: CASGPGISVTGNTIYF; CDR3nt: TGTGCTAGTGGTCCAGGGATCTCGGTCACTGGAAACACCATATATTTT
abundance: -; d_gene: -; v_gene: TRBV21-1; j_gene: TRBJ2-2; CDR3aa: CASSKGPDRGDGELFF; CDR3nt: TGTGCCAGCAGCAAAGGACCGGACAGGGGAGACGGGGAGCTGTTTTTT
abundance: -; d_gene: TRBD1; v_gene: TRBV19; j_gene: TRBJ2-1; CDR3aa: CASSTTGIGLNEQFF; CDR3nt: TGTGCCAGTAGCACGACAGGGATAGGGCTCAATGAGCAGTTCTTC
abundance: -; d_gene: TRBD1; v_gene: TRBV10-3; j_gene: TRBJ1-5; CDR3aa: CAIGQGMGGNQPQHF; CDR3nt: TGTGCCATTGGACAGGGAATGGGGGGCAATCAGCCCCAGCATTTT
abundance: -; d_gene: -; v_gene: TRBV9; j_gene: TRBJ2-5; CDR3aa: CASSSRLGGETQYF; CDR3nt: TGTGCCAGCAGCTCTCGACTAGGCGGAGAGACCCAGTACTTC
abundance: -; d_gene: -; v_gene: TRBV7-9; j_gene: TRBJ2-7; CDR3aa: CASSEQDSTKYEQYF; CDR3nt: TGTGCCAGCAGCGAGCAGGACAGTACTAAGTACGAGCAGTACTTC
abundance: -; d_gene: -; v_gene: TRBV7-9; j_gene: TRBJ1-4; CDR3aa: CASRGQSNKKLFF; CDR3nt: TGTGCCAGCAGAGGACAGTCAAATAAAAAACTGTTTTTT
abundance: -; d_gene: -; v_gene: TRBV11-1; j_gene: TRBJ2-3; CDR3aa: CASTNGQFKGDTQYF; CDR3nt: TGTGCCAGCACTAATGGACAGTTTAAAGGCGATACGCAGTATTTT
abundance: -; d_gene: -; v_gene: TRBV7-8; j_gene: TRBJ1-1; CDR3aa: CASSTPGQQNTEAFF; CDR3nt: TGTGCCAGCAGCACCCCCGGACAGCAGAACACTGAAGCTTTCTTT
abundance: -; d_gene: -; v_gene: TRBV19; j_gene: TRBJ1-3; CDR3aa: CASSMASLGGNTIYF; CDR3nt: TGTGCCAGTAGTATGGCCAGCCTGGGCGGAAACACCATATATTTT
abundance: few; d_gene: TRBD1; v_gene: TRBV7-9; j_gene: TRBJ2-2; CDR3aa: CASSSNGQAGELFF; CDR3nt: TGTGCCAGCAGCTCAAACGGACAGGCCGGGGAGCTGTTTTTT
abundance: -; d_gene: -; v_gene: TRBV6-5; j_gene: TRBJ1-6; CDR3aa: CASRETLGGNSPLHF; CDR3nt: TGTGCCAGCAGAGAGACCCTGGGGGGGAATTCACCCCTCCACTTT